The T cell receptor (beta chain) described here comes from a study of blood T cell repertoires in COVID-19. Authors' analysis steps: Estimated nucleated cell counts came from reference gene primer amplification. Clones were sequenced by immunoSEQ multiplex PCR, and TCRdb holds only the in-frame ones, with some missing. Clonal size and the V and J genes are those of that table, whereas D and trimming came from the DNA. The sample lists 60,000 to 75,000 clones; under 90% were seen once. Trimming shortened V by 2 bases and J by 8 bases, and 13 bases separated the two germline ends. The CDR3 extends over 15 amino acids. CDR1 is MNHEY and CDR2 is SVGEGT in the germline V gene.

The V and J genes are TRBV6-2 or TRBV6-3 and TRBJ1-6; no clear D gene. Sequenced input: peripheral blood. This TCR was sampled from a human donor in a cohort sampled during active COVID-19. CDR3 in DNA: TGTGCCAGCAGTTACACCATTGACGGGTATTCACCCCTCCACTTT. It specifies CASSYTIDGYSPLHF.